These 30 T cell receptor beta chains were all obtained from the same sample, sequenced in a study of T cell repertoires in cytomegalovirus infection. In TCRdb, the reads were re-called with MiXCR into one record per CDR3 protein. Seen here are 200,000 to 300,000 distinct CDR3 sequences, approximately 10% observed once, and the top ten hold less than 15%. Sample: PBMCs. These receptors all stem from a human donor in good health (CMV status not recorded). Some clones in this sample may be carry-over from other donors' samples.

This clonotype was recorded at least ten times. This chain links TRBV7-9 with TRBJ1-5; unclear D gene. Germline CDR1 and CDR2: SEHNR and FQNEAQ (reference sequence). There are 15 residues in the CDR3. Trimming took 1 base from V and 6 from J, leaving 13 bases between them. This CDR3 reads CASSLDNGLGQPQHF. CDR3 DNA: TGTGCCAGCAGCTTAGATAATGGTTTGGGTCAGCCCCAGCATTTT.

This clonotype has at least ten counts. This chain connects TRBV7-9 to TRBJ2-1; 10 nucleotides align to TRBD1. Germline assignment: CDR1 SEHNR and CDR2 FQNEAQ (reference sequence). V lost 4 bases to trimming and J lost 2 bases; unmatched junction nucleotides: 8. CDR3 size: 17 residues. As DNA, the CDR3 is TGTGCCAGCAGCTCCGACAGGGGGCCTAATCCCTACAATGAGCAGTTCTTC. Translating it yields CASSSDRGPNPYNEQFF.

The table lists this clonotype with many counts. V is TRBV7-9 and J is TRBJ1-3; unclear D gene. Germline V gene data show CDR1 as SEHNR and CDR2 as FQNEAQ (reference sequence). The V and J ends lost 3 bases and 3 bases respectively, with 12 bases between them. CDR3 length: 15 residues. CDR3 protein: CASSFSSSGGNTIYF. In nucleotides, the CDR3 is TGTGCCAGCAGCTTCTCCTCCTCCGGTGGAAACACCATATATTTT.

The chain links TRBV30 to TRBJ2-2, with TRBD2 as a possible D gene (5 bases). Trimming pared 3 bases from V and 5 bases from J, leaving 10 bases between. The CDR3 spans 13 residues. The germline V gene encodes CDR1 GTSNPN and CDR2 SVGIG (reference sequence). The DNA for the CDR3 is TGTGCCTGGAGAGAGGGCCGGACCGGGGAGCTGTTTTTT. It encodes CAWREGRTGELFF.

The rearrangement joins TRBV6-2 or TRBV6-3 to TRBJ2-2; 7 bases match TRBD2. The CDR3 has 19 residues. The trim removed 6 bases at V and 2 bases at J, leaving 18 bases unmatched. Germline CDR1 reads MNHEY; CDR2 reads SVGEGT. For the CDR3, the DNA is TGTGCCAGCAGCTACGTGATGGGGGACGGGAGGCAAAACACCGGGGAGCTGTTTTTT. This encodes CASSYVMGDGRQNTGELFF.

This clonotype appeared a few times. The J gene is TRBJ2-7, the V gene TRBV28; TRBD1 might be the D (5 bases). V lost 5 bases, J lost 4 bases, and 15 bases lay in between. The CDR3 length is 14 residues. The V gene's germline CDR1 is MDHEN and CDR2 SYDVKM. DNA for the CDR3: TGTGCCAGCAGTCCCCCAGGGTTCCAATACGAGCAGTACTTC. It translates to CASSPPGFQYEQYF.

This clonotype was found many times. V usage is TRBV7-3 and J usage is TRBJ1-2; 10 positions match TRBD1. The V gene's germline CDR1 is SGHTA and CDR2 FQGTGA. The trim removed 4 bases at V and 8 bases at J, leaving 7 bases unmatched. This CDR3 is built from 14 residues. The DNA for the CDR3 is TGTGCCAGCAGCTGGACAGGGGGAGGAAGAGGCTACACCTTC. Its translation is CASSWTGGGRGYTF.

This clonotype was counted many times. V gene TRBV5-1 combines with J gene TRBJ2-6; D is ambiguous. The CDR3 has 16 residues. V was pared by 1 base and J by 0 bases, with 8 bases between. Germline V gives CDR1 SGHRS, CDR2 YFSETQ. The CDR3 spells CASSLTPSSGANVLTF. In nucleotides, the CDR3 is TGCGCCAGCAGCTTGACACCAAGCTCTGGGGCCAACGTCCTGACTTTC.

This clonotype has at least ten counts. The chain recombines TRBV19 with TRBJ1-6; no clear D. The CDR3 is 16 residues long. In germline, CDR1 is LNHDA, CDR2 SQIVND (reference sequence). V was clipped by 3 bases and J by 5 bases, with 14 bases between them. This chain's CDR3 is CASSIKVGIDNSPLHF. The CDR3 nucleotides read TGTGCCAGTAGTATTAAAGTGGGGATTGATAATTCACCCCTCCACTTT.

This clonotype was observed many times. CDR3 loop: CASSTLPAGRVASSGNTIYF. The CDR3 DNA is TGTGCCAGCAGCACTTTACCCGCAGGGCGCGTGGCGAGCTCTGGAAACACCATATATTTT. This sequence joins TRBV7-2 and TRBJ1-3; tentative D call: TRBD1 (5 bases). V was clipped by 5 bases and J by 0 bases, with 26 bases between them. The CDR3 sequence is 20 residues long. The V gene's germline CDR1 is SGHTA and CDR2 FQGNSA.

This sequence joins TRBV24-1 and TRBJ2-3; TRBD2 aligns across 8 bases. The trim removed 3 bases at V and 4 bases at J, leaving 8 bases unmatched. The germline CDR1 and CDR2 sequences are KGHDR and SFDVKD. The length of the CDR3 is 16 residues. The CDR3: CATSDPRIAGSDTQYF. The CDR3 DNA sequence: TGTGCCACCAGTGATCCCAGGATAGCGGGATCAGATACGCAGTATTTT.

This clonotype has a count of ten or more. The CDR3 coding sequence is TGCGCCAGCAGCCAAGTAAACAGGGAAACTGAAGCTTTCTTT. This encodes CASSQVNRETEAFF. V gene TRBV4-3 combines with J gene TRBJ1-1; TRBD1 is a possible D gene (6 bases). Germline V gene data show CDR1 as LGHNA and CDR2 as YSLEER. The CDR3 runs 14 residues. Trimming removed 1 base from V and 5 bases from J, with 11 bases in between.

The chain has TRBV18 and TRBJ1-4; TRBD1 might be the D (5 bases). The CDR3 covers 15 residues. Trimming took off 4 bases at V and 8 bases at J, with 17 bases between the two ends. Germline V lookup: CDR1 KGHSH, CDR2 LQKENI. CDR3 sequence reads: CASSRGKPREEKLFF. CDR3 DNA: TGTGCCAGCTCACGGGGCAAACCACGGGAGGAAAAACTGTTTTTT. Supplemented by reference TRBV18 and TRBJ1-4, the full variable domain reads NAGVMQNPRHLVRRRGQEARLRCSPMKGHSHVYWYRQLPEEGLKFMVYLQKENIIDESGMPKERFSAEFPKEGPSILRIQQVVRGDSAAYFCASSRGKPREEKLFFGSGTQLSVL.

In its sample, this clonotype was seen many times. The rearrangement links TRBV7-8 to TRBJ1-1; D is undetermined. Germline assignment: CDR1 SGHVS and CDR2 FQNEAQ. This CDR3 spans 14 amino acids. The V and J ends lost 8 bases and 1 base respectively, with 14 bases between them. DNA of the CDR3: TGTGCCAGCTCCAGAGGACCGAGGAACACTGAAGCTTTCTTT. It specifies CASSRGPRNTEAFF.

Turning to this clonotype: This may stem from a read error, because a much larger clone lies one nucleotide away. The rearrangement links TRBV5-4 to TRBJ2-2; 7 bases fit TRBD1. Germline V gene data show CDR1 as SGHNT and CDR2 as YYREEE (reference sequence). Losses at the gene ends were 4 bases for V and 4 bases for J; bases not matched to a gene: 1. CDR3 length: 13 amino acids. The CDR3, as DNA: TGTGCCAGCAGCGCAGGGGGCACCGGGGAGCTGTTTTTT. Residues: CASSAGGTGELFF. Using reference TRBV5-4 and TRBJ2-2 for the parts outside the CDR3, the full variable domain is ETGVTQSPTHLIKTRGQQVTLRCSSQSGHNTVSWYQQALGQGPQFIFQYYREEENGRGNFPPRFSGLQFPNYSSELNVNALELDDSALYLCASSAGGTGELFFGEGSRLTVL.

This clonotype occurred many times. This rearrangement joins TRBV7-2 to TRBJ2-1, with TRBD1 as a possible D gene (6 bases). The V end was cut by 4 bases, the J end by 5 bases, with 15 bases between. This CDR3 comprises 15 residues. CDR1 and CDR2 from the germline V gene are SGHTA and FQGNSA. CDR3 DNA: TGTGCCAGCAGCTCGCCCGACAGGAGAAACAATGAGCAGTTCTTC. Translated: CASSSPDRRNNEQFF.

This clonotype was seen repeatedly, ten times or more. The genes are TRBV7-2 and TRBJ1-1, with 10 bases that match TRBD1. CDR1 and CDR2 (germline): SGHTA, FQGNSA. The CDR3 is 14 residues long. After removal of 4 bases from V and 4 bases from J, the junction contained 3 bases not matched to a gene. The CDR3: CASSSGTGATEAFF. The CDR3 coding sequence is TGTGCCAGCAGCTCCGGGACAGGGGCCACTGAAGCTTTCTTT. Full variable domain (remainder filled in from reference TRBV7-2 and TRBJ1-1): GAGVSQSPSNKVTEKGKDVELRCDPISGHTALYWYRQSLGQGLEFLIYFQGNSAPDKSGLPSDRFSAERTGGSVSTLTIQRTQQEDSAVYLCASSSGTGATEAFFGQGTRLTVV.

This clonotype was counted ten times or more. CDR3 in amino acids: CASSLDGYNEKLFF. The CDR3 DNA sequence: TGTGCCAGCAGCTTAGACGGGTATAATGAAAAACTGTTTTTT. This chain links TRBV7-2 with TRBJ1-4; D call uncertain. With 1 base removed from V and 4 bases from J, the gap between germline ends came to 7 bases. This CDR3 comprises 14 residues. CDR1 SGHTA and CDR2 FQGNSA come from the germline V gene.

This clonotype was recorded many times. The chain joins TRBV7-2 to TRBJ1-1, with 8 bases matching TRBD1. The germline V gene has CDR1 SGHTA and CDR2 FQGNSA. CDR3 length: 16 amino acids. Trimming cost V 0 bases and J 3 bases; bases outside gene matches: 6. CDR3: CASSLAGTGRDTEAFF. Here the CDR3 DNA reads TGTGCCAGCAGCTTAGCCGGGACAGGACGAGACACTGAAGCTTTCTTT. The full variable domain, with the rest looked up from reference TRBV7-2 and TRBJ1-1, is GAGVSQSPSNKVTEKGKDVELRCDPISGHTALYWYRQSLGQGLEFLIYFQGNSAPDKSGLPSDRFSAERTGGSVSTLTIQRTQQEDSAVYLCASSLAGTGRDTEAFFGQGTRLTVV.

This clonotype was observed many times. The CDR3 DNA reads TGTGCCAGCAGTGAACAGGAGAGCTCCTATAATTCACCCCTCCACTTT. Protein: CASSEQESSYNSPLHF. The V and J genes are TRBV28 and TRBJ1-6; possibly TRBD1 for D (5 bases). Deletions cut 5 bases from V and 0 bases from J, with 11 bases between. CDR1 is MDHEN, CDR2 SYDVKM, per germline. This CDR3 has 16 residues.

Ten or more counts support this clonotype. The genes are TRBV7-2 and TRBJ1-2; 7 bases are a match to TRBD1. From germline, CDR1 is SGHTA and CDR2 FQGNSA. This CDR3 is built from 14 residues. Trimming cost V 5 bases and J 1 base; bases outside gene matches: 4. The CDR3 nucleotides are TGTGCCAGCAGCCGGGACAGCAGTAACTATGGCTACACCTTC. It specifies CASSRDSSNYGYTF.

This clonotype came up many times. The CDR3 nucleotides are TGTGCCAGCAGTCCATTGACAGGGGGGAGGCTCACTGAAGCTTTCTTT. Protein product: CASSPLTGGRLTEAFF. The chain links TRBV28 to TRBJ1-1, with 9 bases that match TRBD1. Trimming removed 5 bases from V and 4 bases from J; junction bases left unmatched: 11. The germline CDR1 and CDR2 sequences are MDHEN and SYDVKM. This CDR3 spans 16 amino acids.

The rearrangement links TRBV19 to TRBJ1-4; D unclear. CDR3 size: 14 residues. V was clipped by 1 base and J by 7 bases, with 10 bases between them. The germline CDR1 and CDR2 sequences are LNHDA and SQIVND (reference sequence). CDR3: CASSIVRGGEKLFF. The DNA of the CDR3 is TGTGCCAGTAGTATAGTTCGGGGTGGTGAAAAACTGTTTTTT.

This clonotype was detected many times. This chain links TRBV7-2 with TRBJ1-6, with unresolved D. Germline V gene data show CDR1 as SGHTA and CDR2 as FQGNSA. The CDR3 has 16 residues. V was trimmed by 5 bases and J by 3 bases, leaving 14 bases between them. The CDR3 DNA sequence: TGTGCCAGCAGCCGATGGTCCACCGACTATAATTCACCCCTCCACTTT. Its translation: CASSRWSTDYNSPLHF.

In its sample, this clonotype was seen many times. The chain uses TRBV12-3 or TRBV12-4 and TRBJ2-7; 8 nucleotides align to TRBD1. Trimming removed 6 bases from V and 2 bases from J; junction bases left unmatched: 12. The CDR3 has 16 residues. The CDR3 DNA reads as TGTGCCAGCAGCTCTTTTAACCGGGACAGGACCTACGAGCAGTACTTC. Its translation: CASSSFNRDRTYEQYF.

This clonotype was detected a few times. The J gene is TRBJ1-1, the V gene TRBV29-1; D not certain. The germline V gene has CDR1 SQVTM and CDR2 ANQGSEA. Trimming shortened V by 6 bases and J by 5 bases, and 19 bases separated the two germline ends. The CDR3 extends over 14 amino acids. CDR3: CSVVARSVRTEAFF. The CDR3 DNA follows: TGCAGCGTCGTAGCCAGGTCGGTAAGGACTGAAGCTTTCTTT.

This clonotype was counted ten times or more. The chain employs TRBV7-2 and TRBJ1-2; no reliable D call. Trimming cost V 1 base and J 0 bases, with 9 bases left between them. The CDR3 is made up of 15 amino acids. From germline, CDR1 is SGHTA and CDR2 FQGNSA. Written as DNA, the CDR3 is TGTGCCAGCAGCTTAGTGGCACTTGCTAACTATGGCTACACCTTC. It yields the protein CASSLVALANYGYTF.

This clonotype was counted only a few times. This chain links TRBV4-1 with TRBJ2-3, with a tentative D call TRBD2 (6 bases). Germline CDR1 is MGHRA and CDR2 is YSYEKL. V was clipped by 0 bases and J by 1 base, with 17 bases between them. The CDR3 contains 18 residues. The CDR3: CASSQEPEGASGTDTQYF. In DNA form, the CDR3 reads TGCGCCAGCAGCCAAGAACCCGAAGGAGCTAGCGGCACAGATACGCAGTATTTT.

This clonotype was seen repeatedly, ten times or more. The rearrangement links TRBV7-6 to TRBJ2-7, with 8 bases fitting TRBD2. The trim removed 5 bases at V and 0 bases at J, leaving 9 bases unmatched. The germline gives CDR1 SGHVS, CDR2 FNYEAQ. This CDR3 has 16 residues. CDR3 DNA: TGTGCCAGCAGCGGTGTCTTGAGCGGGGGCTCCTACGAGCAGTACTTC. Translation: CASSGVLSGGSYEQYF.

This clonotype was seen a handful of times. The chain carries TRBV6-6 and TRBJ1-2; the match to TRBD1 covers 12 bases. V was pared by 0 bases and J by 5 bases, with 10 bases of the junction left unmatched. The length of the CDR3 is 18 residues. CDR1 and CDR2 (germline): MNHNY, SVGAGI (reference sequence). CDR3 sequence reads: CASSYSSAPGQGAYGYTF. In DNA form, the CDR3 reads TGTGCCAGCAGTTACTCGAGTGCTCCGGGACAGGGGGCTTATGGCTACACCTTC.